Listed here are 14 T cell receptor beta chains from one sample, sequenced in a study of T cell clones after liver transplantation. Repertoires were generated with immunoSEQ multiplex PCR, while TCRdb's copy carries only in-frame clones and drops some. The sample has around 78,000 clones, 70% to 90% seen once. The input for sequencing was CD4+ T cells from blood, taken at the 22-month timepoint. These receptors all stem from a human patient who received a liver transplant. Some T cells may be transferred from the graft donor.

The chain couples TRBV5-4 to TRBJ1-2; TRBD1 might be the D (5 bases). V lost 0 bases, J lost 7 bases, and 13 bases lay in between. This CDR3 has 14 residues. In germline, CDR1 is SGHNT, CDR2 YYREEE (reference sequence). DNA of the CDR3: TGTGCCAGCAGCTTGGAGCAGGGTTATGGTGGCTACACCTTC. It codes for CASSLEQGYGGYTF.

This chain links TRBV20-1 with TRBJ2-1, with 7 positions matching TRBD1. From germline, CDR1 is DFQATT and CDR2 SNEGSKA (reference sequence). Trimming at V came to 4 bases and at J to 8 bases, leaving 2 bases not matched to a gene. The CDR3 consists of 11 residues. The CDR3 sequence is CSATTGHEQFF. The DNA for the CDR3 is TGCAGTGCTACGACAGGGCATGAGCAGTTCTTC.

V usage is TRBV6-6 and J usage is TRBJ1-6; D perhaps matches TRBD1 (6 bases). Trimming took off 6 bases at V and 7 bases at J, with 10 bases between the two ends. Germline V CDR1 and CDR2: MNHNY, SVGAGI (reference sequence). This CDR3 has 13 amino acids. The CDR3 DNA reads TGTGCCAGCAGGGGGGCGGCGAATTCACCCCTCCACTTT. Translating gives CASRGAANSPLHF.

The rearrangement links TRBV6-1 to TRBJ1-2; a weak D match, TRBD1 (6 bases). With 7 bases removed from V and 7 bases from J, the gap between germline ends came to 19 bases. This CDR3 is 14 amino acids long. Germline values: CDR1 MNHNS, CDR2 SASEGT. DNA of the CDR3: TGTGCCAGCATCCGGGGGGGCGGACCGGGTGGCTACACCTTC. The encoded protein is CASIRGGGPGGYTF.

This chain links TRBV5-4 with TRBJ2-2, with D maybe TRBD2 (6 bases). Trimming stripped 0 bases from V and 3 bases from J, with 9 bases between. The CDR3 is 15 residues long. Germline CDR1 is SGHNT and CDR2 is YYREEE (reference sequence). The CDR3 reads CASSLDRGYTGELFF. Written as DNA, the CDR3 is TGTGCCAGCAGCTTGGACCGGGGGTACACCGGGGAGCTGTTTTTT.

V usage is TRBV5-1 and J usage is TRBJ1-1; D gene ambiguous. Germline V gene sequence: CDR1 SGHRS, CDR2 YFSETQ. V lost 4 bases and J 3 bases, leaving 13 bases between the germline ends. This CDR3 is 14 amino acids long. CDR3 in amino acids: CASSLGERHTEAFF. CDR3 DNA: TGCGCCAGCAGCCTCGGGGAACGGCACACTGAAGCTTTCTTT.

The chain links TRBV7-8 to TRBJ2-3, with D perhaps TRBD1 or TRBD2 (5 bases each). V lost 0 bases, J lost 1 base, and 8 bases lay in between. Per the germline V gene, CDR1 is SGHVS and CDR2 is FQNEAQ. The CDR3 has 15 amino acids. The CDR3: CASSLAGRGTDTQYF. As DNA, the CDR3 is TGTGCCAGCAGCTTAGCGGGACGGGGCACAGATACGCAGTATTTT.

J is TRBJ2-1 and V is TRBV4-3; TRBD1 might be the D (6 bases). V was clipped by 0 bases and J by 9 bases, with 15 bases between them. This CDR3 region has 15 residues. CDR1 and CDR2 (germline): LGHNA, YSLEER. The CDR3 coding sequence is TGCGCCAGCAGCCAAGAGGTACTACAGGGACGTGAGCAGTTCTTC. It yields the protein CASSQEVLQGREQFF.

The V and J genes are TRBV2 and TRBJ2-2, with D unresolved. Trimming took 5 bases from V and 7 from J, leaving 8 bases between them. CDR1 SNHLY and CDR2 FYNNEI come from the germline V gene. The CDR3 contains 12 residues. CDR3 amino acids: CASSQRNGELFF. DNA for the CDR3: TGTGCCAGCAGTCAGAGAAACGGGGAGCTGTTTTTT.

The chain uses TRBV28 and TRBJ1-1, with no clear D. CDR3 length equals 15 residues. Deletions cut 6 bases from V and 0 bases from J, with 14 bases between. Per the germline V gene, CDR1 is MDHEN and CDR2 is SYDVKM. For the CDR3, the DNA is TGTGCCAGCAGGCCCCACAGCCAAATGAACACTGAAGCTTTCTTT. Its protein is CASRPHSQMNTEAFF.

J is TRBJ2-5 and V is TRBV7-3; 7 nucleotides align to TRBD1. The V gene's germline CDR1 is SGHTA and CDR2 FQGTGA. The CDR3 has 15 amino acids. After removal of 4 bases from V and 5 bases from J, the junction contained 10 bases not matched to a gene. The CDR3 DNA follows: TGTGCCAGCAGCTGGGGACAGTCTATGGGGGAGACCCAGTACTTC. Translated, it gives CASSWGQSMGETQYF.

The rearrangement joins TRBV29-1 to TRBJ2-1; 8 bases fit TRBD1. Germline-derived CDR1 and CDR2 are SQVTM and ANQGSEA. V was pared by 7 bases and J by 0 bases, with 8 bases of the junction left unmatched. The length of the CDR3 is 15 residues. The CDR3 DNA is TGCAGCGCCCGGCGGGACAGGAGCTCCTACAATGAGCAGTTCTTC. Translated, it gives CSARRDRSSYNEQFF.

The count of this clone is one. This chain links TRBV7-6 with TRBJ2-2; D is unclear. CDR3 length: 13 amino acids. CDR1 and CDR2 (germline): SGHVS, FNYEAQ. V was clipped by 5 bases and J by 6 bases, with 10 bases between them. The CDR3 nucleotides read TGTGCCAGCAGCCGCGGAGTGGCCGGGGAGCTGTTTTTT. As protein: CASSRGVAGELFF.

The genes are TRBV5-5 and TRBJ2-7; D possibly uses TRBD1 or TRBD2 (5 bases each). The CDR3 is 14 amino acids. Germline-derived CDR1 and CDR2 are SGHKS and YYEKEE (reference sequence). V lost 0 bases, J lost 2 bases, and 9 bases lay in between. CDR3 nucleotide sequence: TGTGCCAGCAGCTTGGGAGGGGCGGCCTACGAGCAGTACTTC. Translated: CASSLGGAAYEQYF.